These 10 T cell receptor beta chains came from one sample sequenced in a study of blood T cells in healthy people across ages. Next came a second PCR, run for roughly 6 to 11 cycles, which used a sample-barcoded 5' primer along with a J-beta primer mix. TCRdb recomputed calls from the 5' RACE reads with MiXCR, one row per CDR3 protein. The sample has about 800,000 distinct CDR3 sequences, about 62% seen once. Sequencing input: blood. The receptors here all came from a man younger than 40 in good health.

CDR3 sequence: CASSLGDRSSPLHF. The CDR3 coding sequence is TGTGCCAGCAGCTTAGGGGACAGAAGTTCACCCCTCCACTTT. The chain couples TRBV5-4 to TRBJ1-6, with TRBD1 matching over 7 bases. This CDR3 spans 14 amino acids. The germline gives CDR1 SGHNT, CDR2 YYREEE (reference sequence). V trimming: 2 bases; J trimming: 9 bases; junction bases outside the gene matches: 5. The full variable domain, with the rest looked up from reference TRBV5-4 and TRBJ1-6, is ETGVTQSPTHLIKTRGQQVTLRCSSQSGHNTVSWYQQALGQGPQFIFQYYREEENGRGNFPPRFSGLQFPNYSSELNVNALELDDSALYLCASSLGDRSSPLHFGNGTRLTVT.

This chain joins TRBV6-5 and TRBJ2-1; TRBD1 might be the D (6 bases). With 5 bases removed from V and 9 bases from J, the gap between germline ends came to 17 bases. The CDR3 runs to 14 residues. The germline V gene encodes CDR1 MNHEY and CDR2 SVGAGI. CDR3 protein: CASSTTDRPTEQFF. The CDR3 DNA is TGTGCCAGCAGTACTACCGACAGGCCAACTGAGCAGTTCTTC.

CDR3 bases: TGTGCCAGCAGCTTAGGCAGTACCCTGTACGAGCAGTACTTC. Its protein is CASSLGSTLYEQYF. J is TRBJ2-5 and V is TRBV11-2, with D unclear. The J call could be wrong; TRBJ2-7 is a better fit for the DNA end. CDR1 SGHAT and CDR2 FQNNGV come from the germline V gene. The CDR3 runs to 14 residues.

This chain joins TRBV12-5 and TRBJ1-5; tentative D call: TRBD1 (6 bases). In germline, CDR1 is LGHNT, CDR2 FRNRAP. Trimming cost V 5 bases and J 3 bases, with 14 bases left between them. This CDR3 region has 15 residues. CDR3 sequence reads: CASGADRFFNQPQHF. As DNA, the CDR3 is TGTGCTAGTGGTGCGGACAGATTTTTCAATCAGCCCCAGCATTTT.

The J gene is TRBJ2-4, the V gene TRBV11-1; a weak D match, TRBD2 (5 bases). Matching the DNA end better, TRBJ2-7 makes the J call doubtful. The germline V gene has CDR1 SGHAT and CDR2 FQDESV (reference sequence). This CDR3 has 14 residues. The CDR3 reads CASSATRSPGEQYF. DNA of the CDR3: TGTGCCAGCAGCGCCACTAGGTCCCCTGGCGAGCAGTACTTC.

The gene calls are TRBV10-3 and TRBJ2-7; D remains unclear. CDR3 length equals 13 residues. Germline assignment: CDR1 ENHRY and CDR2 SYGVKD. V was cut by 0 bases and J by 12 bases, with 15 bases left in between. In DNA, the CDR3 is TGTGCCATCAGTGAGTCCGCCAGTCCCTCGCGGTACTTC. Protein sequence: CAISESASPSRYF.

The table lists this clonotype with a few counts. The CDR3 reads CASSQGLDRNEQFF. The CDR3 DNA reads as TGTGCCAGCAGCCAGGGACTAGATAGGAATGAGCAGTTCTTC. The V gene is TRBV7-2, the J gene TRBJ2-1, with TRBD2 identical over 8 bases. Germline CDR1 reads SGHTA; CDR2 reads FQGNSA. J lost 7 bases, V lost 5 bases, and 7 bases had no gene match. CDR3 length: 14 amino acids.

This clonotype was detected only a few times. The rearrangement uses TRBV6-2 or TRBV6-3 and TRBJ1-5, with a tentative D call TRBD1 (5 bases). V shed 8 bases and J shed 8 bases, with 13 bases lying between them. Germline V gene data show CDR1 as MNHEY and CDR2 as SVGEGT. CDR3 size: 12 residues. CDR3 in amino acids: CASGDLGEPQHF. DNA of the CDR3: TGTGCCAGCGGGGACCTGGGGGAGCCCCAGCATTTT.

The V and J genes are TRBV20-1 and TRBJ2-5; possibly TRBD2 for D (6 bases). This CDR3 region has 14 residues. The germline V gene encodes CDR1 DFQATT and CDR2 SNEGSKA (reference sequence). V was trimmed by 3 bases and J by 5 bases, leaving 16 bases between them. This CDR3 reads CSASRTAGGETQYF. For the CDR3, the DNA is TGCAGTGCTAGCCGGACTGCCGGAGGGGAGACCCAGTACTTC.

This clonotype appeared a few times. The gene calls are TRBV7-4 and TRBJ1-2; D unresolved. Germline CDR1 reads SGHVT; CDR2 reads SQSDAQ. V was trimmed by 5 bases and J by 0 bases, leaving 19 bases between them. CDR3 size: 17 residues. Here the CDR3 DNA reads TGTGCCAGCAGCCCTACGGTTCCCATAGTGGCTAACTATGGCTACACCTTC. This translates into CASSPTVPIVANYGYTF.